This T cell receptor beta chain comes out of a study of blood T cells in healthy people across ages. CDR3 length: 16 residues. Germline CDR1 is MGHRA and CDR2 is YSYEKL. Trimming took off 1 base at V and 8 bases at J, with 17 bases between the two ends. This clonotype was counted between two and nine times. The second PCR ran roughly 7 to 12 cycles with a sample-barcoded 5' primer and J-beta primers. Using its own MiXCR run on the 5' RACE reads, TCRdb lists one record per CDR3 protein. The sample shows approximately 690,000 distinct CDR3 sequences, 58% of them seen only once. The individuals who served as donors were healthy Caucasians living in Russia, aged roughly 6 to 100.

This chain joins TRBV4-1 and TRBJ1-4, with a possible D match to TRBD1 (5 bases). The sequence was obtained from a man in his 60s in good health. The sequenced sample was blood. The CDR3: CASSQVGRQRGEKLFF. The CDR3 DNA reads as TGCGCCAGCAGCCAAGTCGGTAGACAGCGTGGGGAAAAACTGTTTTTT.